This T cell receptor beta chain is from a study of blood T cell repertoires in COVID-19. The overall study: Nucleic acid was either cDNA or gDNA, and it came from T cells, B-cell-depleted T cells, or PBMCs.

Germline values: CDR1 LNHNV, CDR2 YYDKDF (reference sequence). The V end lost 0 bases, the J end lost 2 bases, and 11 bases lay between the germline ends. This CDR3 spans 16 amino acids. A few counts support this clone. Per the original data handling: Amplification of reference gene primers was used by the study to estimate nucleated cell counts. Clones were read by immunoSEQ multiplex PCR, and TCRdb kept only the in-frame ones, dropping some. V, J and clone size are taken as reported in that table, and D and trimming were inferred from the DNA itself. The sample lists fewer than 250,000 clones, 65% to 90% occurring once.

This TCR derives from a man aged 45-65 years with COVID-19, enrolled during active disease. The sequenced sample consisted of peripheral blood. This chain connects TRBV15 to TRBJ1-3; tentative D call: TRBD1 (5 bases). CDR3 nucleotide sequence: TGTGCCACCAGCAGAGAGAGAACAGGAACTGGAAACACCATATATTTT. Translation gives CATSRERTGTGNTIYF.